These 23 T cell receptor beta chains were all obtained from the same sample, sequenced in a study of CD8+ T cells in alopecia areata. Investigators isolated RNA and reverse transcribed it into cDNA to act as the sequencing template. This table comes from immunoSEQ multiplex PCR, and its TCRdb copy is limited to in-frame clones, with some not included. Of over 120,000 clones in the sample, approximately 49% were seen once. This specimen consisted of CD4+ T cells sorted from blood, obtained at week 0. The receptors derive from a human donor with alopecia areata.

This chain uses TRBV6-5 with TRBJ2-1; D is possibly TRBD1 or TRBD2 (6 bases each). This CDR3 spans 16 amino acids. The V gene's germline CDR1 is MNHEY and CDR2 SVGAGI. V was shortened by 4 bases and J by 6 bases, with 19 bases between the two germline ends. The CDR3 is CASSSLVGGRINEQFF. The DNA of the CDR3 is TGTGCCAGCAGTTCACTCGTTGGGGGGCGGATCAATGAGCAGTTCTTC.

The chain uses TRBV29-1 and TRBJ2-3, with TRBD1 matching 9 bases. The CDR3 covers 14 residues. Germline V lookup: CDR1 SQVTM, CDR2 ANQGSEA. The V gene end was trimmed by 5 bases and the J gene end by 3 bases; junction bases not matched to a gene: 6. In DNA, the CDR3 is TGCAGCGTTTTCGCCGGGACAGGGACAGATACGCAGTATTTT. Its translation is CSVFAGTGTDTQYF.

The genes are TRBV29-1 and TRBJ1-5, with D possibly TRBD1 on 5 matching bases. CDR3 length: 13 residues. V was shortened by 5 bases and J by 0 bases, with 8 bases between the two germline ends. Germline CDR1 is SQVTM and CDR2 is ANQGSEA. In DNA, the CDR3 is TGCAGCGTTCGGGGGGATAGCAATCAGCCCCAGCATTTT. Translation: CSVRGDSNQPQHF. Full variable domain (rest looked up from reference TRBV29-1 and TRBJ1-5): SAVISQKPSRDICQRGTSLTIQCQVDSQVTMMFWYRQQPGQSLTLIATANQGSEATYESGFVIDKFPISRPNLTFSTLTVSNMSPEDSSIYLCSVRGDSNQPQHFGDGTRLSIL.

The rearrangement joins TRBV11-1 to TRBJ2-6; D unclear. Germline V gene sequence: CDR1 SGHAT, CDR2 FQDESV (reference sequence). CDR3 length: 16 amino acids. V gave up 3 bases and J gave up 0 bases, with 9 bases separating them. CDR3: CASSLRTVSGANVLTF. DNA for the CDR3: TGTGCCAGCAGCTTGAGAACAGTCTCTGGGGCCAACGTCCTGACTTTC.

The chain combines TRBV6-5 with TRBJ2-4; TRBD2 is a possible D gene (5 bases). Germline V gene sequence: CDR1 MNHEY, CDR2 SVGAGI. The V gene lost 7 bases and the J gene lost 7 bases, with 14 bases spanning the gap. This CDR3 has 13 residues. The CDR3 spells CASTSQPGNIQYF. DNA of the CDR3: TGTGCCAGCACCTCACAACCGGGGAACATTCAGTACTTC.

The V call is TRBV4-3, the J call TRBJ2-6, with D perhaps TRBD1 or TRBD2 (5 bases each). Germline lookup yields CDR1 LGHNA and CDR2 YSLEER. The CDR3 length is 17 residues. V shed 0 bases and J shed 0 bases, with 9 bases lying between them. CDR3 in DNA: TGCGCCAGCAGCCAAGATTGGGACGCCTCTGGGGCCAACGTCCTGACTTTC. It translates to CASSQDWDASGANVLTF.

The CDR3 nucleotides are TGTGCCAGCAGTTTCTTGGGGGGCAGTAGGGAGACCCAGTACTTC. It translates to CASSFLGGSRETQYF. The rearrangement uses TRBV27 and TRBJ2-5, with D possibly being TRBD1 or TRBD2 (6 bases each). There are 15 residues in the CDR3. V lost 3 bases and J lost 5, with 16 bases in between. CDR1 is MNHEY, CDR2 SMNVEV, per germline (reference sequence).

The rearrangement links TRBV7-9 to TRBJ2-4; D uncertain. The CDR3 consists of 17 residues. The V gene lost 3 bases and the J gene lost 2 bases, with 17 bases spanning the gap. The V gene's germline CDR1 is SEHNR and CDR2 FQNEAQ (reference sequence). The chain's CDR3 is CASSFSTLTPTKNIQYF. The CDR3 DNA sequence: TGTGCCAGCAGCTTCTCAACACTGACCCCTACCAAAAACATTCAGTACTTC.

This clone was recorded a few times. The CDR3 reads CASRVFSGSSNEQFF. DNA of the CDR3: TGTGCCAGCAGAGTGTTTAGCGGGAGTTCAAATGAGCAGTTCTTC. The rearrangement uses TRBV2 and TRBJ2-1; 9 bases match TRBD2. J was trimmed by 7 bases and V by 6 bases; bases with no gene match: 10. This CDR3 spans 15 amino acids. The germline gives CDR1 SNHLY, CDR2 FYNNEI.

CDR3 loop: CASSAGSTYGYTF. The CDR3 DNA reads as TGTGCCAGCAGTGCGGGCAGTACCTATGGCTACACCTTC. The chain couples TRBV25-1 to TRBJ1-2; D is unclear. The germline V and J ends were trimmed by 4 bases and 4 bases, with 10 bases remaining between them. The CDR3 totals 13 residues. The germline V gene encodes CDR1 MGHDK and CDR2 SYGVNS.

This clone was seen a few times. This chain connects TRBV15 to TRBJ2-1, with D maybe TRBD1 (5 bases). CDR1 is LNHNV and CDR2 is YYDKDF in the germline V gene (reference sequence). The CDR3 covers 16 residues. V was shortened by 0 bases and J by 8 bases, with 17 bases between the two germline ends. This chain's CDR3 is CATSRDEGVGADEQFF. Written as DNA, the CDR3 is TGTGCCACCAGCAGAGATGAAGGAGTTGGGGCGGATGAGCAGTTCTTC.

The chain uses TRBV28 and TRBJ2-1; the match to TRBD2 covers 8 bases. Per germline, CDR1 MDHEN and CDR2 SYDVKM. This CDR3 region has 15 residues. V shed 6 bases and J 0 bases; nucleotides not matched to a gene: 4. The DNA for the CDR3 is TGTGCCAGCAGCCGCGGGGGGAGCTCCTACAATGAGCAGTTCTTC. It specifies CASSRGGSSYNEQFF.

This clone has only a few counts. Compared with germline, one end of the junction differs, possibly owing to a read error. The V gene is TRBV30, the J gene TRBJ2-2; TRBD2 agrees at 7 bases. The CDR3 spans 13 residues. The germline V gene encodes CDR1 GTSNPN and CDR2 SVGIG (reference sequence). This chain's CDR3 is CAWSGGNPGELFF. The CDR3 coding sequence is TGTGCCTGGAGCGGGGGGAACCCCGGGGAGCTGTTTTTT.

The J gene is TRBJ2-7, the V gene TRBV27; 7 positions match TRBD2. The CDR3 length is 14 residues. V dropped 6 bases and J dropped 6; count of bases not matched to a gene: 11. Germline assignment: CDR1 MNHEY and CDR2 SMNVEV (reference sequence). CDR3 bases: TGTGCCAGCAGGGGCGGGGGTAACCTTTTCGAGCAGTACTTC. Translating it yields CASRGGGNLFEQYF.

The chain carries TRBV29-1 and TRBJ1-5, with a tentative D call TRBD1 (5 bases). Between the trimmed V and J ends, which lost 6 bases and 11 bases, there was a span of 17 bases. The germline V gene encodes CDR1 SQVTM and CDR2 ANQGSEA. The CDR3 consists of 12 residues. CDR3 sequence (DNA): TGCAGCGTGAGATGGGGGAACACGACCCAGCATTTT. Protein sequence: CSVRWGNTTQHF.

The chain combines TRBV2 with TRBJ2-1; D possibly matches TRBD1 or TRBD2 (5 bases each). Germline CDR1 and CDR2: SNHLY and FYNNEI. CDR3 size: 16 residues. The germline V and J ends were trimmed by 2 bases and 7 bases, with 18 bases remaining between them. CDR3 nucleotides: TGTGCCAGCAGTGAACCCTCCGGGGCCTCATTGAATGAGCAGTTCTTC. Protein sequence: CASSEPSGASLNEQFF.

This clone was counted only a few times. The chain uses TRBV18 and TRBJ2-4; 7 nucleotides match TRBD1. Trimming took 3 bases from V and 4 from J; bases not matched to a gene: 3. The CDR3 has 14 residues. Germline values: CDR1 KGHSH, CDR2 LQKENI. CDR3 amino acids: CASSPADRKNIQYF. The DNA of the CDR3 is TGTGCCAGCTCACCGGCGGACAGGAAAAACATTCAGTACTTC.

CDR3 nucleotide sequence: TGCAGCGTTGAATCCAGACCTATGGTGGGATATATCACCTATGGCTACACCTTC. It encodes CSVESRPMVGYITYGYTF. This rearrangement joins TRBV29-1 to TRBJ1-2; D remains unclear. The CDR3 loop spans 18 amino acids. Trimming took off 2 bases at V and 4 bases at J, with 26 bases between the two ends. Germline CDR1 SQVTM, CDR2 ANQGSEA.

This clone has only a few counts. The chain recombines TRBV6-5 with TRBJ2-1; tentatively, D is TRBD2 (5 bases). V shed 7 bases and J shed 0 bases, with 13 bases lying between them. The CDR3 runs to 15 residues. Germline V gives CDR1 MNHEY, CDR2 SVGAGI. DNA of the CDR3: TGTGCCAGCAAAAGGACGGGAATCTCCTACAATGAGCAGTTCTTC. The encoded protein is CASKRTGISYNEQFF.

As DNA, the CDR3 is TGTGCCAGCAGTGAAGAAGGTGTCCGGACTGGAAACACCATATATTTT. It yields the protein CASSEEGVRTGNTIYF. V usage is TRBV2 and J usage is TRBJ1-3; D remains unclear. Germline loops: CDR1 SNHLY, CDR2 FYNNEI. V was cut by 1 base and J by 2 bases, with 12 bases left in between. The CDR3 runs to 16 residues.

This clone was seen a handful of times. The DNA for the CDR3 is TGTGCCAGCAGTGCCGGGCCGCTTGGGAATCAGCCCCAGCATTTT. As protein: CASSAGPLGNQPQHF. The chain uses TRBV6-1 and TRBJ1-5; D not resolved. The ends were cut back, 4 bases at V and 4 bases at J, with 14 bases in the middle. This CDR3 is 15 amino acids long. The V gene's germline CDR1 is MNHNS and CDR2 SASEGT.

This clone was seen only a few times. CDR3 in amino acids: CASSQAGNSNQPQHF. The CDR3 bases are TGTGCCAGCAGCCAAGCGGGGAATAGCAATCAGCCCCAGCATTTT. The V gene is TRBV4-2, the J gene TRBJ1-5; D unresolved. Trimming removed 1 base from V and 0 bases from J, with 7 bases in between. This CDR3 spans 15 amino acids. Germline CDR1 LGHNA, CDR2 YNFKEQ.

V and J are TRBV4-3 and TRBJ2-2; unclear D gene. The CDR3 is 15 residues long. V shed 0 bases and J shed 12 bases, with 17 bases lying between them. Germline lookup yields CDR1 LGHNA and CDR2 YSLEER. In nucleotides, the CDR3 is TGCGCCAGCAGCCAAGACGACGCCCGATACGAGAAGCTGTTTTTT. Amino acid sequence: CASSQDDARYEKLFF.